The 24 T cell receptor beta chains below were found in one sample sequenced in a study of cytomegalovirus exposure and HLA in healthy donors. In the PCR, 60 Vbeta and 13 Jbeta primers were used. Only in-frame clones appear in the TCRdb table, and some are missing; sequencing was by immunoSEQ multiplex PCR. The sample holds more than 140,000 clones, 82% seen once. The sample comprised PBMCs. All receptors come from a man between 18 and 29 years old in good health and CMV-seropositive.

The chain is built from TRBV23-1 and TRBJ2-5; TRBD2 matches 12 bases. TRBV23-1 is an ORF; its function is uncertain. V dropped 6 bases and J dropped 5; count of bases not matched to a gene: 10. The CDR3 spans 16 residues. The CDR3 DNA sequence: TGCGCCAGCAGCCCGAAGACTAGCGGGAGCTGTGAGACCCAGTACTTC. Residues: CASSPKTSGSCETQYF.

This clone was seen more than once but under ten times. The gene calls are TRBV30 and TRBJ2-7, with 14 bases lining up with TRBD2. The length of the CDR3 is 15 residues. Germline V lookup: CDR1 GTSNPN, CDR2 SVGIG (reference sequence). V shed 2 bases, J shed 3 bases, and the junction held 3 bases outside the gene matches. CDR3 DNA: TGTGCCTGGAGTACGGGACTAGCGGGGGTCTACGAGCAGTACTTC. It codes for CAWSTGLAGVYEQYF.

The CDR3 spells CASSMQGALNSPLHF. Written as DNA, the CDR3 is TGTGCCAGCAGTATGCAGGGGGCTTTGAATTCACCCCTCCACTTT. The genes are TRBV6-5 and TRBJ1-6, with 8 bases identical to TRBD1. CDR3 length: 15 residues. The V gene's germline CDR1 is MNHEY and CDR2 SVGAGI. V shed 5 bases and J 7 bases; nucleotides not matched to a gene: 7.

The count of this clone is one. The chain employs TRBV5-4 and TRBJ2-5; TRBD2 aligns across 8 bases. Germline V gene data show CDR1 as SGHNT and CDR2 as YYREEE (reference sequence). J was trimmed by 3 bases and V by 0 bases; bases with no gene match: 1. This CDR3 has 14 amino acids. The CDR3 DNA sequence: TGTGCCAGCAGCTTGGCAGCGGGAGAAGAGACCCAGTACTTC. Protein sequence: CASSLAAGEETQYF.

With regard to this clone: The germline gene is not matched at one end of the junction; a read error may be the cause. V is TRBV7-9 and J is TRBJ1-2, with TRBD1 identical over 8 bases. The CDR3 is 15 amino acids. Germline V gene data show CDR1 as SEHNR and CDR2 as FQNEAQ (reference sequence). CDR3 in amino acids: CSSSYLDREGYGYTF. The DNA of the CDR3 is TGTTCCAGCAGTTATCTGGACAGGGAAGGCTATGGCTACACCTTC. The full variable domain, rest sourced from reference TRBV7-9 and TRBJ1-2, is DTGVSQNPRHKITKRGQNVTFRCDPISEHNRLYWYRQTLGQGPEFLTYFQNEAQLEKSRLLSDRFSAERPKGSFSTLEIQRTEQGDSAMYLCSSSYLDREGYGYTFGSGTRLTVV.

This clone was observed once. The chain links TRBV29-1 to TRBJ2-1, with D tentatively TRBD1 (6 bases). The CDR3 contains 12 residues. The V and J ends lost 6 bases and 14 bases respectively, with 20 bases between them. Looked up from germline, CDR1 is SQVTM and CDR2 is ANQGSEA. Written as DNA, the CDR3 is TGCAGCGTCCTTGAGGGGGAACAGGATAAGTTCTTC. It codes for CSVLEGEQDKFF.

This chain uses TRBV4-1 with TRBJ2-1; 11 bases match TRBD2. V shed 3 bases, J shed 0 bases, and the junction held 16 bases outside the gene matches. The CDR3 spans 21 residues. CDR1 MGHRA and CDR2 YSYEKL come from the germline V gene. In DNA, the CDR3 is TGCGCCAGCAGCCACCCTGATTCTAGCGGGAGGCAACACAGCTCCTACAATGAGCAGTTCTTC. Translated, it gives CASSHPDSSGRQHSSYNEQFF.

The rearrangement uses TRBV30 and TRBJ1-2; a weak D match, TRBD1 (6 bases). The CDR3 is 17 amino acids. Trimming removed 3 bases from V and 5 bases from J, with 25 bases in between. CDR1 is GTSNPN, CDR2 SVGIG, per germline (reference sequence). This CDR3 is CAWSPPNRGGTRYGYTF. CDR3 sequence (DNA): TGTGCCTGGAGCCCCCCCAACCGGGGGGGCACAAGGTATGGCTACACCTTC.

The chain employs TRBV5-5 and TRBJ1-2, with 9 bases matching TRBD1. CDR3 length: 15 amino acids. Germline V gives CDR1 SGHKS, CDR2 YYEKEE (reference sequence). V lost 3 bases, J lost 7 bases, and 10 bases stayed unmatched. The CDR3 DNA follows: TGTGCCAGCAGCTCCCTACAGGGGGCGCCTGGTGGCTACACCTTC. This sequence encodes CASSSLQGAPGGYTF.

The chain combines TRBV10-1 with TRBJ2-5; the match to TRBD2 covers 10 bases. V lost 0 bases and J lost 11; bases outside the gene matches: 9. In germline, CDR1 is WNHNN, CDR2 SYGVQD (reference sequence). CDR3 length: 15 residues. The chain's CDR3 is CASSESLRGLAKQYF. The DNA of the CDR3 is TGCGCCAGCAGTGAGTCGTTACGGGGACTAGCGAAGCAGTACTTC.

The chain employs TRBV30 and TRBJ1-2; possible D gene TRBD1, 5 bases. The CDR3 totals 13 residues. V was cut by 0 bases and J by 4 bases, with 9 bases left in between. Per germline, CDR1 GTSNPN and CDR2 SVGIG (reference sequence). CDR3 residues: CAWSVLGAYGYTF. The CDR3 DNA reads as TGTGCCTGGAGTGTTCTAGGGGCCTATGGCTACACCTTC. The full variable domain, with the rest looked up from reference TRBV30 and TRBJ1-2, is SQTIHQWPATLVQPVGSPLSLECTVEGTSNPNLYWYRQAAGRGLQLLFYSVGIGQISSEVPQNLSASRPQDRQFILSSKKLLLSDSGFYLCAWSVLGAYGYTFGSGTRLTVV.

The J gene is TRBJ2-4, the V gene TRBV7-2, with 7 bases that match TRBD1. Germline loops: CDR1 SGHTA, CDR2 FQGNSA. This CDR3 is 16 amino acids long. J lost 6 bases, V lost 2 bases, and 10 bases had no gene match. DNA for the CDR3: TGTGCCAGCAGCTTAACCGCCTCGGGACAGCTAAACATTCAGTACTTC. It specifies CASSLTASGQLNIQYF.

The chain carries TRBV29-1 and TRBJ2-3, with 9 bases matching TRBD1. After removal of 6 bases from V and 6 bases from J, the junction contained 16 bases not matched to a gene. The CDR3 loop spans 16 amino acids. Germline-derived CDR1 and CDR2 are SQVTM and ANQGSEA. In DNA, the CDR3 is TGCAGCGTCAGACTCGGGACAGGGAGTGTTTCGGATACGCAGTATTTT. Its translation: CSVRLGTGSVSDTQYF.

This clone appeared a few times. The J gene is TRBJ2-5, the V gene TRBV6-1, with D maybe TRBD1 (6 bases). Trimming pared 4 bases from V and 5 bases from J, leaving 11 bases between. Looked up from germline, CDR1 is MNHNS and CDR2 is SASEGT. The CDR3 is 13 amino acids. The CDR3 reads CASSAGGWETQYF. The DNA of the CDR3 is TGTGCCAGCAGTGCTGGGGGCTGGGAGACCCAGTACTTC.

The chain carries TRBV5-6 and TRBJ2-1; 9 bases are a match to TRBD2. Germline V gives CDR1 SGHDT, CDR2 YYEEEE. With V trimmed by 1 base and J by 4 bases, 0 bases remained unmatched. This CDR3 spans 14 amino acids. CDR3 loop: CASSLLAGYNEQFF. The CDR3 nucleotides are TGTGCCAGCAGCTTGCTAGCGGGATACAATGAGCAGTTCTTC.

This chain joins TRBV6-5 and TRBJ1-1; D not certain. Germline V gene lookup returns CDR1 MNHEY and CDR2 SVGAGI. This CDR3 spans 14 amino acids. V was clipped by 6 bases and J by 0 bases, with 11 bases between them. The DNA of the CDR3 is TGTGCCAGCAGCCCCTTCTCCCTGAACACTGAAGCTTTCTTT. Translating gives CASSPFSLNTEAFF.

J is TRBJ2-1 and V is TRBV6-1; D unresolved. In germline, CDR1 is MNHNS, CDR2 SASEGT. Trimming pared 6 bases from V and 8 bases from J, leaving 20 bases between. The CDR3 totals 15 residues. This CDR3 reads CASSPPESLLHEQFF. DNA for the CDR3: TGTGCCAGCAGCCCGCCGGAATCCCTACTACATGAGCAGTTCTTC.

The gene calls are TRBV7-2 and TRBJ2-7; 9 bases are shared with TRBD2. The CDR3 is 16 residues long. Germline loops: CDR1 SGHTA, CDR2 FQGNSA. V shed 3 bases and J 4 bases; nucleotides not matched to a gene: 10. This CDR3 is CASSFDFTSGRYEQYF. CDR3 nucleotides: TGTGCCAGCAGCTTCGACTTCACCAGCGGGAGGTACGAGCAGTACTTC. Based on the CDR3 plus reference TRBV7-2 and TRBJ2-7, the full variable domain is GAGVSQSPSNKVTEKGKDVELRCDPISGHTALYWYRQSLGQGLEFLIYFQGNSAPDKSGLPSDRFSAERTGGSVSTLTIQRTQQEDSAVYLCASSFDFTSGRYEQYFGPGTRLTVT.

The chain joins TRBV5-1 to TRBJ1-1; TRBD1 might be the D (5 bases). The length of the CDR3 is 14 residues. From germline, CDR1 is SGHRS and CDR2 YFSETQ. V was trimmed by 4 bases and J by 3 bases, leaving 13 bases between them. The CDR3 coding sequence is TGCGCCAGCAGCGCAGTGGGGGGAGACACTGAAGCTTTCTTT. As protein: CASSAVGGDTEAFF.

The CDR3 DNA sequence: TGTGCCAGCAGCGACAGCTACGAGCAGTACTTC. It specifies CASSDSYEQYF. The rearrangement joins TRBV11-2 to TRBJ2-7, with D possibly being TRBD1 (5 bases). V lost 5 bases and J 3 bases, leaving 5 bases between the germline ends. The germline CDR1 and CDR2 sequences are SGHAT and FQNNGV. This CDR3 contains 11 residues.

The chain uses TRBV5-1 and TRBJ2-4; tentatively, D is TRBD1 (5 bases). V was trimmed by 3 bases and J by 8 bases, leaving 15 bases between them. Germline V CDR1 and CDR2: SGHRS, YFSETQ. The CDR3 runs to 14 residues. The CDR3 protein is CASSSQGILDIQYF. CDR3 nucleotides: TGCGCCAGCAGCTCGCAGGGAATCCTAGACATTCAGTACTTC.

V gene TRBV6-1 combines with J gene TRBJ2-5; D possibly corresponds to TRBD2 (5 bases). Germline assignment: CDR1 MNHNS and CDR2 SASEGT. This CDR3 is 12 amino acids long. V lost 7 bases and J lost 5, with 11 bases in between. CDR3 in DNA: TGTGCCAGCATTAGGCGGAGGGAGACCCAGTACTTC. As protein: CASIRRRETQYF.

This chain's CDR3 is CASSPDSGFYEQYF. The CDR3 region has the DNA TGTGCCAGCAGCCCGGACAGTGGGTTCTACGAGCAGTACTTC. The rearrangement joins TRBV7-9 to TRBJ2-7; TRBD1 might be the D (6 bases). The CDR3 extends over 14 amino acids. Per the germline V gene, CDR1 is SEHNR and CDR2 is FQNEAQ (reference sequence). Trimming took off 5 bases at V and 3 bases at J, with 14 bases between the two ends.

This clone has only a few counts. V and J are TRBV4-1 and TRBJ1-1, with 7 bases lining up with TRBD1. Germline loops: CDR1 MGHRA, CDR2 YSYEKL. CDR3 length: 15 amino acids. With V trimmed by 0 bases and J by 1 base, 2 bases remained unmatched. The CDR3 nucleotides read TGCGCCAGCAGCCAAGATCCAGGGGGGAACACTGAAGCTTTCTTT. It is translated as CASSQDPGGNTEAFF.